The present entry profiles one T cell receptor (beta chain) with its context. As yet, its antigen is unknown. One end of the junction fails to match germline, which may point to a read error. This sample was taken from a study of blood T cells in healthy people across ages. Notes on the study in general: In older individuals, TCR beta diversity per million T cells was lower, falling roughly linearly with age. Both naive CD4+ cell counts and diversity were greater in long-lived donors than in aged donors.

Then a second PCR, running roughly 7 to 11 cycles, was carried out with a sample-barcoded 5' primer and a J-beta primer mix. Tags on each cDNA molecule came from a template-switch adaptor with 12 random nucleotides. TCRdb redid the calling of the 5' RACE reads with MiXCR, one entry per CDR3 protein. The sample has about 970,000 distinct CDR3 sequences, about 53% seen once. Per germline, CDR1 LNHDA and CDR2 SQIVND (reference sequence). The length of the CDR3 is 16 residues. The V call is TRBV19, the J call TRBJ2-1; D is undetermined. This receptor was taken from an older woman in good health. Material for sequencing was blood. CDR3 nucleotides: TGTGCCAGTAGTATATCGGCGTCCAACTCCTGCAATGAGCAGTTCTTC. It encodes CASSISASNSCNEQFF.